This T cell receptor beta chain was sequenced during a study of CD8 T cells in Susac syndrome. Random hexamers served to reverse transcribe about 0.45 to 1 ug RNA. The amplification used immunoSEQ multiplex PCR on TCR beta CDR3; it spanned 54 Vbeta and 13 Jbeta. TCRdb recomputed calls from the immunoSEQ multiplex PCR reads with MiXCR, one row per CDR3 protein. Of 200,000 to 250,000 distinct CDR3 sequences listed, roughly nine tenths are singletons. Each multiple sclerosis control was a treatment-naive patient with relapsing-remitting disease that was either stable or active. TEMRA cells were FACS-enriched, unlike CD8+ and CD4+ T cells, which were negatively isolated. This clonotype originated in a human donor with multiple sclerosis. What was sequenced was CD8+ T cells from PBMCs.

DNA of the CDR3: TGTGCCAGTAGTACCCCGACCTCTAGCACAGATACGCAGTATTTT. The encoded protein is CASSTPTSSTDTQYF. The V and J genes are TRBV19 and TRBJ2-3, with D uncertain. The CDR3 length is 15 residues. V dropped 4 bases and J dropped 0 bases, with 11 bases sitting between them. Germline assignment: CDR1 LNHDA and CDR2 SQIVND (reference sequence).